The 32 T cell receptor beta chains presented below share a single source sample, sequenced in a study of T-cell memory formation after mild COVID-19. TCRdb recomputed calls from the 5' RACE reads with MiXCR, one row per CDR3 protein. The sample yields about 190,000 distinct CDR3 sequences, 18% seen once. Sequencing was carried out using PBMCs or a T cell subset sorted from them (not recorded which). The receptor source for this set is an adult woman who had mild COVID-19 (a few samples of this study predate the infection). Cell type and time point are not known.

The chain is built from TRBV24-1 and TRBJ2-1; the match to TRBD1 covers 8 bases. From germline, CDR1 is KGHDR and CDR2 SFDVKD. CDR3 length: 14 residues. The trim removed 3 bases at V and 9 bases at J, leaving 6 bases unmatched. The DNA for the CDR3 is TGTGCCACCAGTGATCCCGGGACAGGCCGTGAGCAGTTCTTC. Its protein is CATSDPGTGREQFF.

A note on this clonotype: One junction end does not reproduce the germline sequence, and a read error may be involved. The chain's CDR3 is CASTTQGHALVF. DNA of the CDR3: TGTGCCAGCACCACCCAGGGGCACGCCTTAGTTTTT. The chain recombines TRBV7-2 with TRBJ2-2; maybe TRBD1 (6 bases). The germline V gene has CDR1 SGHTA and CDR2 FQGNSA. The CDR3 loop spans 12 amino acids.

At least ten counts were recorded for this clonotype. This chain connects TRBV7-3 to TRBJ1-1, with D perhaps TRBD1 (5 bases). The germline V gene has CDR1 SGHTA and CDR2 FQGTGA. This CDR3 is 15 amino acids long. With 4 bases removed from V and 1 base from J, the gap between germline ends came to 13 bases. The CDR3 loop reads CASSSAGLGNTEAFF. The CDR3 DNA sequence: TGTGCCAGCAGCTCGGCGGGACTCGGGAACACTGAAGCTTTCTTT.

This clonotype was found many times. The gene calls are TRBV5-6 and TRBJ2-5, with a tentative D call TRBD2 (5 bases). CDR1 is SGHDT and CDR2 is YYEEEE in the germline V gene. Trimming left V 2 bases short and J 1 base short, with 12 bases between. This CDR3 is built from 15 residues. Here the CDR3 DNA reads TGTGCCAGCAGCTTTAGGACTGTTTCCCAAGAGACCCAGTACTTC. The encoded protein is CASSFRTVSQETQYF.

This clonotype was seen a few times. V and J are TRBV7-8 and TRBJ2-3; D is unclear. The germline V gene has CDR1 SGHVS and CDR2 FQNEAQ. V was trimmed by 2 bases and J by 1 base, leaving 10 bases between them. This CDR3 comprises 15 residues. The DNA for the CDR3 is TGTGCCAGCAGCTTATTCGGCGGCCGCACAGATACGCAGTATTTT. Amino acids: CASSLFGGRTDTQYF.

V gene TRBV6-5 combines with J gene TRBJ1-2; no clear D. The V and J ends lost 6 bases and 8 bases respectively, with 19 bases between them. Germline V gene sequence: CDR1 MNHEY, CDR2 SVGAGI. The CDR3 runs 14 residues. DNA of the CDR3: TGTGCCAGCAGGGACGGCCCGGCCAAAGGGGGCTACACCTTC. Amino acids: CASRDGPAKGGYTF.

The chain has TRBV5-1 and TRBJ1-4, with D possibly TRBD1 on 5 matching bases. The germline gives CDR1 SGHRS, CDR2 YFSETQ. CDR3 length equals 16 residues. Trimming took off 3 bases at V and 0 bases at J, with 12 bases between the two ends. The CDR3 DNA reads TGCGCCAGCAGCTCCCGAGGGGATACAACTAATGAAAAACTGTTTTTT. The encoded protein is CASSSRGDTTNEKLFF.

The sample holds a few counts of this clonotype. This chain connects TRBV5-5 to TRBJ1-5, with TRBD1 matching 7 bases. The length of the CDR3 is 14 residues. V shed 4 bases, J shed 6 bases, and the junction held 7 bases outside the gene matches. Looked up from germline, CDR1 is SGHKS and CDR2 is YYEKEE (reference sequence). CDR3 bases: TGTGCCAGCAGCGTCGGGACAGCGGGTCAGCCCCAGCATTTT. Its protein product is CASSVGTAGQPQHF.

About this clonotype itself: Relative to the germline gene, one junction end is altered; a read error may explain this. The chain uses TRBV5-1 and TRBJ2-7; 7 bases are shared with TRBD1. The CDR3 is made up of 14 amino acids. Germline V gene data show CDR1 as SGHRS and CDR2 as YFSETQ. CDR3 sequence: CASSSGDRFYEQYF. CDR3 sequence (DNA): TGCGCAAGCAGCAGTGGGGACAGATTCTACGAGCAGTACTTC.

In its sample, this clonotype was seen many times. The V and J genes are TRBV11-2 and TRBJ2-2, with TRBD2 matching 11 bases. Germline-derived CDR1 and CDR2 are SGHAT and FQNNGV. This CDR3 spans 16 amino acids. V shed 4 bases, J shed 2 bases, and the junction held 3 bases outside the gene matches. CDR3 coding DNA: TGTGCCAGCAGCTCGGGACTAGCGGCTAACACCGGGGAGCTGTTTTTT. Translated, it gives CASSSGLAANTGELFF.

This clonotype was seen a handful of times. V is TRBV29-1 and J is TRBJ1-3; D unclear. CDR1 is SQVTM, CDR2 ANQGSEA, per germline. CDR3 length equals 11 residues. The V end was cut by 3 bases, the J end by 13 bases, with 13 bases between. CDR3 residues: CSVDLGSSIYF. In nucleotides, the CDR3 is TGCAGCGTTGATCTCGGGTCCTCTATATATTTT.

The V gene is TRBV24-1, the J gene TRBJ1-5, with 9 bases fitting TRBD1. This CDR3 comprises 14 residues. V dropped 5 bases and J dropped 5; count of bases not matched to a gene: 3. Germline V lookup: CDR1 KGHDR, CDR2 SFDVKD. The CDR3 bases are TGTGCCACCAGTGGGGGACAGGGCTATCAGCCCCAGCATTTT. Translation: CATSGGQGYQPQHF.

This chain connects TRBV11-2 to TRBJ2-5; D uncertain. The V gene lost 4 bases and the J gene lost 1 base, with 10 bases spanning the gap. This CDR3 region has 14 residues. The germline gives CDR1 SGHAT, CDR2 FQNNGV. The CDR3 DNA follows: TGTGCCAGCAGCTCCTCTTGGGGCCAAGAGACCCAGTACTTC. Its translation is CASSSSWGQETQYF.

This clonotype was seen many times. The chain uses TRBV5-5 and TRBJ1-1; the D gene is possibly TRBD1 (5 bases). Trimming shortened V by 4 bases and J by 0 bases, and 13 bases separated the two germline ends. The CDR3 is 15 amino acids. CDR1 and CDR2 from the germline V gene are SGHKS and YYEKEE (reference sequence). CDR3 DNA: TGTGCCAGCAGCCCCCCCGGGACGGTGAACACTGAAGCTTTCTTT. As protein: CASSPPGTVNTEAFF.

The chain recombines TRBV12-3 or TRBV12-4 with TRBJ1-3, with TRBD1 as a possible D gene (5 bases). V dropped 4 bases and J dropped 0 bases, with 7 bases sitting between them. The CDR3 length is 14 residues. Written as DNA, the CDR3 is TGTGCCAGCAGTTACAGGTTCTCTGGAAACACCATATATTTT. As protein: CASSYRFSGNTIYF.

This clonotype occurred a few times. The genes are TRBV18 and TRBJ2-3; the match to TRBD1 covers 7 bases. V lost 3 bases to trimming and J lost 2 bases; unmatched junction nucleotides: 5. This CDR3 spans 15 amino acids. Germline V lookup: CDR1 KGHSH, CDR2 LQKENI. CDR3 coding DNA: TGTGCCAGCTCACCTGGACAGGCATTCACAGATACGCAGTATTTT. Protein: CASSPGQAFTDTQYF.

This sequence joins TRBV24-1 and TRBJ2-6; D is undetermined. V shed 4 bases and J shed 6 bases, with 9 bases lying between them. The CDR3 extends over 14 amino acids. Germline V gene sequence: CDR1 KGHDR, CDR2 SFDVKD. The CDR3, as DNA: TGTGCCACCAGTGAGGCTCAGGAGGCCAACGTCCTGACTTTC. Translation: CATSEAQEANVLTF.

This clonotype has more than one count but fewer than ten. The chain couples TRBV10-3 to TRBJ2-3; 10 bases fit TRBD2. Per the germline V gene, CDR1 is ENHRY and CDR2 is SYGVKD. Germline trimming cut 6 bases from V and 5 bases from J; bases unmatched to any gene: 8. This CDR3 has 15 residues. The CDR3 DNA sequence: TGTGCCATCAGCTTCAGCGGGGGGGCCCGAGATACGCAGTATTTT. As protein: CAISFSGGARDTQYF.

This clonotype was counted a few times. J is TRBJ2-1 and V is TRBV12-3 or TRBV12-4; weak D call: TRBD1 (6 bases). This CDR3 comprises 13 residues. The V end was cut by 3 bases, the J end by 9 bases, with 12 bases between. In nucleotides, the CDR3 is TGTGCCAGCAGTTTTGTACAGGGTTCTGAGCAGTTCTTC. Residues: CASSFVQGSEQFF.

The chain has TRBV5-6 and TRBJ2-7; D is uncertain. Germline loops: CDR1 SGHDT, CDR2 YYEEEE. This CDR3 spans 11 amino acids. The V and J ends lost 1 base and 7 bases respectively, with 6 bases between them. CDR3: CASSLRREQYF. CDR3 DNA: TGTGCCAGCAGCTTGCGCCGGGAGCAGTACTTC. Drawing the rest from reference TRBV5-6 and TRBJ2-7, the complete variable domain is DAGVTQSPTHLIKTRGQQVTLRCSPKSGHDTVSWYQQALGQGPQFIFQYYEEEERQRGNFPDRFSGHQFPNYSSELNVNALLLGDSALYLCASSLRREQYFGPGTRLTVT.

Only a few counts were recorded for this clonotype. The V call is TRBV6-6, the J call TRBJ1-2; 7 bases are shared with TRBD1. Trimming cost V 8 bases and J 7 bases; bases outside gene matches: 7. CDR3 length: 12 residues. The germline gives CDR1 MNHNY, CDR2 SVGAGI (reference sequence). CDR3 coding DNA: TGTGCCAGCTTTGAGGGGGCTGGTGGCTACACCTTC. Amino acid sequence: CASFEGAGGYTF.

This chain connects TRBV6-5 to TRBJ1-2; D unresolved. V was cut by 5 bases and J by 0 bases, with 7 bases left in between. CDR3 length equals 13 residues. Per the germline V gene, CDR1 is MNHEY and CDR2 is SVGAGI. The CDR3: CASSTEPNYGYTF. The CDR3 bases are TGTGCCAGCAGTACGGAACCTAACTATGGCTACACCTTC.

This rearrangement joins TRBV6-6 to TRBJ2-1; 11 bases agree with TRBD2. There are 15 residues in the CDR3. V was pared by 6 bases and J by 9 bases, with 10 bases of the junction left unmatched. CDR1 and CDR2 (germline): MNHNY, SVGAGI (reference sequence). The CDR3 loop reads CASSPVGSGRGEQFF. Here the CDR3 DNA reads TGTGCCAGCAGCCCGGTGGGTAGCGGGAGGGGTGAGCAGTTCTTC.

The chain combines TRBV5-1 with TRBJ1-1, with D unresolved. The germline gives CDR1 SGHRS, CDR2 YFSETQ. The CDR3 extends over 12 amino acids. V was shortened by 7 bases and J by 6 bases, with 13 bases between the two germline ends. The CDR3 loop reads CASSDPGAEAFF. CDR3 nucleotides: TGCGCCAGCTCCGACCCAGGTGCTGAAGCTTTCTTT.

CDR3 loop: CASSLGTGKAGYTF. In DNA, the CDR3 is TGTGCCAGCAGTCTCGGGACAGGGAAGGCTGGCTACACCTTC. V gene TRBV2 combines with J gene TRBJ1-2; the match to TRBD1 covers 9 bases. Germline CDR1 SNHLY, CDR2 FYNNEI. V dropped 5 bases and J dropped 7; count of bases not matched to a gene: 8. This CDR3 comprises 14 residues.

There are a few counts of this clonotype. The V call is TRBV29-1, the J call TRBJ2-7; the match to TRBD1 covers 9 bases. Germline V lookup: CDR1 SQVTM, CDR2 ANQGSEA. The CDR3 has 15 residues. The trim removed 6 bases at V and 2 bases at J, leaving 11 bases unmatched. The CDR3 loop is CSVGTGTGFPYEQYF. CDR3 coding DNA: TGCAGCGTCGGGACCGGGACAGGGTTCCCCTACGAGCAGTACTTC.

This clonotype was seen only a few times. CDR3 region: CSAKDRGQPQHF. In nucleotides, the CDR3 is TGCAGTGCTAAGGACAGAGGTCAGCCCCAGCATTTT. The rearrangement uses TRBV20-1 and TRBJ1-5; tentatively, D is TRBD1 (6 bases). The germline gives CDR1 DFQATT, CDR2 SNEGSKA (reference sequence). V gave up 4 bases and J gave up 6 bases, with 10 bases separating them. The CDR3 runs 12 residues.

This clonotype was picked up a small number of times. V and J are TRBV29-1 and TRBJ2-5, with unresolved D. Between the trimmed V and J ends, which lost 5 bases and 2 bases, there was a span of 6 bases. CDR3 length equals 11 residues. CDR1 and CDR2 from the germline V gene are SQVTM and ANQGSEA. DNA for the CDR3: TGCAGCGTTTCCCCACAAGAGACCCAGTACTTC. It is translated as CSVSPQETQYF.

The V call is TRBV24-1, the J call TRBJ2-3; possibly TRBD2 for D (6 bases). Trimming removed 10 bases from V and 1 base from J, with 14 bases in between. Germline CDR1 reads KGHDR; CDR2 reads SFDVKD. The CDR3 is 14 residues long. CDR3 in amino acids: CATPDGGGTDTQYF. CDR3 DNA: TGTGCCACTCCGGATGGCGGGGGCACAGATACGCAGTATTTT.

This clonotype has more than one count but fewer than ten. This chain uses TRBV5-1 with TRBJ2-2; the D gene is possibly TRBD1 (5 bases). Germline CDR1 and CDR2: SGHRS and YFSETQ. The CDR3 spans 15 residues. V was trimmed by 4 bases and J by 5 bases, leaving 15 bases between them. CDR3 sequence reads: CASSRGPQPTGELFF. Written as DNA, the CDR3 is TGCGCCAGCAGCAGGGGCCCCCAACCAACCGGGGAGCTGTTTTTT.

CDR3 amino acids: CASSLAAGAGETQYF. CDR3 coding DNA: TGCGCCAGCAGCTTAGCGGCGGGGGCGGGGGAGACCCAGTACTTC. The chain links TRBV5-1 to TRBJ2-5; D possibly corresponds to TRBD2 (7 bases). Deletions cut 2 bases from V and 5 bases from J, with 16 bases between. Germline V gene lookup returns CDR1 SGHRS and CDR2 YFSETQ. The CDR3 consists of 15 residues.

The chain carries TRBV12-3 or TRBV12-4 and TRBJ2-5; D possibly matches TRBD1 or TRBD2 (6 bases each). CDR3 size: 15 residues. Trimming shortened V by 6 bases and J by 0 bases, and 14 bases separated the two germline ends. CDR3 bases: TGTGCCAGCAGACTCCAAGGGGGGAACCAAGAGACCCAGTACTTC. It encodes CASRLQGGNQETQYF.